A single count supports the clone carrying this TCR beta chain. Its antigen is not known. Whereas donors were nominally healthy upon sampling, unrecorded immune exposures were probable. These data come from a study of cytomegalovirus exposure and HLA in healthy donors. General study results and limits: Researchers reported from a later analysis that most CMV-associated TCR beta chains appeared HLA-restricted.

PCR amplification relied on 60 Vbeta primers (plus 13 Jbeta primers). Profiling relied on immunoSEQ multiplex PCR, and the TCRdb table lists in-frame clones only, not all of them. Of 100,000 to 150,000 clones in the sample, approximately 80% were seen once. CDR1 and CDR2 from the germline V gene are SGHRS and YFSETQ. Deletions cut 0 bases from V and 0 bases from J, with 9 bases between. The CDR3 has 15 residues. This TCR derives from a man aged 25 to 40 in good health and CMV-seronegative. The chain employs TRBV5-1 and TRBJ2-5; D possibly corresponds to TRBD2 (5 bases). Material for sequencing was PBMCs. CDR3 region: CASSLGRADQETQYF. The CDR3, as DNA: TGCGCCAGCAGCTTGGGGAGAGCGGACCAAGAGACCCAGTACTTC.